This is a list of T cell receptor beta chains from one sample in a study of blood T cell repertoires in COVID-19. Sequencing was performed with immunoSEQ multiplex PCR; in TCRdb, only in-frame clones are kept and a portion is missing. This sample yields fewer than 200,000 clones, of which 81% are seen a single time; approximately 5.1% belongs to the top ten. Specimen: PBMCs or T cells enriched from blood (not recorded which). Every receptor here comes from a woman in her thirties or forties with acute COVID-19. Each CDR3 is given with its conserved first and last residue. The D gene is left open where the match is weak. Clone sizes are given selectively: once, few, many, or a class where the clone is expanded.

V gene	clone size	D gene	J gene	CDR3 DNA	CDR3 protein
TRBV6-5	few	.	TRBJ1-1	TGTGCCAGCAGTACCCGGGGTACCACTGAAGCTTTCTTT	CASSTRGTTEAFF
TRBV5-1	.	TRBD1	TRBJ2-2	TGCGCCAGCAGCCCTGGGACAGGGGGAAACCCCGGGGAGCTGTTTTTT	CASSPGTGGNPGELFF
TRBV5-8	.	.	TRBJ2-5	TGTGCCAGCAGCTTGGTGGGCCGGAGGGAAGGGACCCAGTACTTC	CASSLVGRREGTQYF
TRBV5-1	.	TRBD2	TRBJ2-1	TGCGCCAGCAGCCCTCGACTAGCGGCTAATGAGCAGTTCTTC	CASSPRLAANEQFF
TRBV5-1	.	.	TRBJ1-1	TGCGCCAGCAGCTTACAGTCCGGGAACACTGAAGCTTTCTTT	CASSLQSGNTEAFF
TRBV27	once	TRBD1	TRBJ1-1	TGTGCCAGCAGCCTTTCCGGGACAGGGCCTGAAGCTTTCTTT	CASSLSGTGPEAFF
TRBV5-1	once	.	TRBJ1-6	TGCGCCAGCAGCCCGGGTTTGGGGAGACTCGATTCACCCCTCCACTTT	CASSPGLGRLDSPLHF
TRBV4-1	.	TRBD2	TRBJ2-5	TGCGCCAGCAGCCTCAGGGTTAGTTCTAGCGGGATACTGTCACAAGAGACCCAGTACTTC	CASSLRVSSSGILSQETQYF
TRBV3-1/TRBV3-2	few	TRBD2	TRBJ2-3	TGTGCCAGCAGCGCTCGGACTAGCCAAAGCACAGATACGCAGTATTTT	CASSARTSQSTDTQYF
TRBV5-4	.	.	TRBJ1-3	TGTGCCAGCAGCTTGGATTTGAGCTCTGGAAACACCATATATTTT	CASSLDLSSGNTIYF
TRBV2	few	.	TRBJ1-2	TGTGCCAGCAGTGCTCTGGGCTTGACTAACTATGGCTACACCTTC	CASSALGLTNYGYTF
TRBV7-9	few	TRBD1	TRBJ1-4	TGTGCCAGCAGCCTTAAATCTCCCGGGACAGGGAATGAAAAACTGTTTTTT	CASSLKSPGTGNEKLFF
TRBV18	.	.	TRBJ1-1	TGTGCCAGCTCACCAGGGGGCTTCGCTTTCTTT	CASSPGGFAFF
TRBV5-1	.	.	TRBJ2-7	TGCGCCAGCAGCTTGGAACGGGATCTCTACGAGCAGTACTTC	CASSLERDLYEQYF